This T cell receptor beta chain was identified in a study of cytomegalovirus exposure and HLA in healthy donors. This clone was seen once. What it binds is unknown. 60 Vbeta and 13 Jbeta primers were used in PCR. Libraries were prepared by immunoSEQ multiplex PCR; TCRdb keeps only in-frame clonotypes and omits some of them. The data show under 200,000 clones, roughly 80% seen once. Overall study results and limits: TCR beta V segments were, for the most part, productive about 87% or about 30% of the time in an earlier analysis. What TCR beta sequences reportedly achieved was accurate prediction of HLA-A and HLA-B alleles in most subjects.

This TCR was recovered from a male donor in good health and CMV-seropositive. The sequenced material came from PBMCs.

CDR3 amino acids: CASSSTDRGDEKLFF. The CDR3 region has the DNA TGTGCCAGCAGTTCCACTGACAGGGGGGATGAAAAACTGTTTTTT. The chain links TRBV6-5 to TRBJ1-4, with 9 bases fitting TRBD1. From germline, CDR1 is MNHEY and CDR2 SVGAGI. The CDR3 has 15 amino acids. The V gene end was trimmed by 4 bases and the J gene end by 6 bases; junction bases not matched to a gene: 6.